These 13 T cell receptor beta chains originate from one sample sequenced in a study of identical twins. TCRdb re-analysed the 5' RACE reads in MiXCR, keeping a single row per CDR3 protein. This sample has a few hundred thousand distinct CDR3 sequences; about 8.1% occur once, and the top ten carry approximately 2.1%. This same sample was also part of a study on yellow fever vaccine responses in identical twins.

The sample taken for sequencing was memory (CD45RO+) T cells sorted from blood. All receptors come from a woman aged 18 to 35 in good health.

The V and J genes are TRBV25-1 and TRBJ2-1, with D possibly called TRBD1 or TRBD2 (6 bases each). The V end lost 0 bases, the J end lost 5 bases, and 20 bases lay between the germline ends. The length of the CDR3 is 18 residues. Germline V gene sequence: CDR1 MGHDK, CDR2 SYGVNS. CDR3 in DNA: TGTGCCAGCAGTGAATATTACGGGGGCAGGGGTAGCCACAATGAGCAGTTCTTC. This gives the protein CASSEYYGGRGSHNEQFF.

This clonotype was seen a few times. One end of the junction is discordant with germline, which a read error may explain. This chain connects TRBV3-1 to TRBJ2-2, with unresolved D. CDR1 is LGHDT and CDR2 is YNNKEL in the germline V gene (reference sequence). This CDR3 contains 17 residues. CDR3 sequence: CASSPYRAGLFTGELFF. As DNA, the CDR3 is TGTGCCAGTAGCCCCTATAGGGCAGGCCTATTCACCGGGGAGCTGTTTTTT.

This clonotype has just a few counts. In DNA form, the CDR3 reads TGTGCCAGCAGTCGACTCGGACTAGCGATTAATGAAGAGACCCAGTACTTC. The encoded protein is CASSRLGLAINEETQYF. This rearrangement joins TRBV7-7 to TRBJ2-5, with 9 bases matching TRBD2. CDR3 length equals 17 residues. The ends lost 6 bases at V and 3 bases at J; junction bases unmatched: 14. Germline lookup yields CDR1 SSHAT and CDR2 FNYEAQ (reference sequence).

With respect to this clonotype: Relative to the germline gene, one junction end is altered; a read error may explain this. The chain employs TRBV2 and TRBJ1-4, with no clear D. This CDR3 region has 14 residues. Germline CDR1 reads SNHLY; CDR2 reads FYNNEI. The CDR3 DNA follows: TGTGCCAGCAGCGAAGGGATGGGGAATGAAAAACTGTTTTTT. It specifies CASSEGMGNEKLFF.

CDR3 residues: CSLGIESDTQYF. The CDR3 DNA follows: TGCAGTCTGGGAATAGAGTCGGATACGCAGTATTTT. V gene TRBV20-1 combines with J gene TRBJ2-3; D not certain. The CDR3 runs to 12 residues. Germline CDR1 and CDR2: DFQATT and SNEGSKA (reference sequence). Trimming cost V 8 bases and J 6 bases, with 15 bases left between them.

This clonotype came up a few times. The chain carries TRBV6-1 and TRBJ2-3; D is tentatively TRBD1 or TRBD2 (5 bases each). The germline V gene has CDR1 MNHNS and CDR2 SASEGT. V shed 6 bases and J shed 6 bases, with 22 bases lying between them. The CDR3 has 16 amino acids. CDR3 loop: CASRPPPGPHRDTQYF. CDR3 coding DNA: TGTGCCAGCAGACCCCCTCCGGGACCCCATAGGGATACGCAGTATTTT.

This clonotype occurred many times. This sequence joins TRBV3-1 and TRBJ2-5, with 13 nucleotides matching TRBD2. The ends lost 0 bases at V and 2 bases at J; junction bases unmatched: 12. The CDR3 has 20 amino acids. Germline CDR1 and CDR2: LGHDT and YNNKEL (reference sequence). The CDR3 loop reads CASSQEYPGLAGERQETQYF. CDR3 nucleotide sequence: TGTGCCAGCAGCCAAGAGTATCCCGGACTAGCGGGAGAGAGGCAAGAGACCCAGTACTTC.

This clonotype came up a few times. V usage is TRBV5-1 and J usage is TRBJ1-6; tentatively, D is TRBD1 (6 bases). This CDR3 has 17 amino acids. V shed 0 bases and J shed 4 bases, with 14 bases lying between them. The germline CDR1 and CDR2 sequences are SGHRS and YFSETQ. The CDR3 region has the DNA TGCGCCAGCAGCTTGGGCCAGGGGACAATATATAATTCACCCCTCCACTTT. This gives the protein CASSLGQGTIYNSPLHF.

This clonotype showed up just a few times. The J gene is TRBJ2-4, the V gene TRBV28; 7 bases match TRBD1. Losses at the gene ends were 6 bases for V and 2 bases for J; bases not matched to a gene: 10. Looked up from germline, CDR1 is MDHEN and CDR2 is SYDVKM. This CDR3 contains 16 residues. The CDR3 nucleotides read TGTGCCAGCAGCGCTACTTGGGACAGATCCAAAAACATTCAGTACTTC. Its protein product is CASSATWDRSKNIQYF. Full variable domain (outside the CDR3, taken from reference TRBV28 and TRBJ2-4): DVKVTQSSRYLVKRTGEKVFLECVQDMDHENMFWYRQDPGLGLRLIYFSYDVKMKEKGDIPEGYSVSREKKERFSLILESASTNQTSMYLCASSATWDRSKNIQYFGAGTRLSVL.

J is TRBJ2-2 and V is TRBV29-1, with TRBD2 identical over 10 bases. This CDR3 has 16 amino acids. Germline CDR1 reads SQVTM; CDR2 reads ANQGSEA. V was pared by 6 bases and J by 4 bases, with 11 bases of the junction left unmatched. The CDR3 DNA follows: TGCAGCGTCTCAGGGACTAGCGCCTTGGGCACCGGGGAGCTGTTTTTT. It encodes CSVSGTSALGTGELFF.

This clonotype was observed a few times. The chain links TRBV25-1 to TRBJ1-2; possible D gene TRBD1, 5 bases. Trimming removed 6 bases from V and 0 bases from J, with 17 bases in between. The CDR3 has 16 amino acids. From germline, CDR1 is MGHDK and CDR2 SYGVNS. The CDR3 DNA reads TGTGCCAGCAGCCAACCCGGGACGCGAGCTAACTATGGCTACACCTTC. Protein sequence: CASSQPGTRANYGYTF.

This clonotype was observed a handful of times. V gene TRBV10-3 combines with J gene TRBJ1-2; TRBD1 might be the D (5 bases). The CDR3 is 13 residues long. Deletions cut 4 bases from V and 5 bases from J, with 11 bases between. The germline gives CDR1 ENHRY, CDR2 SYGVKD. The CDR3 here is CAISGRGGYGYTF. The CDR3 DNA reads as TGTGCCATCAGTGGCCGCGGGGGTTATGGCTACACCTTC.

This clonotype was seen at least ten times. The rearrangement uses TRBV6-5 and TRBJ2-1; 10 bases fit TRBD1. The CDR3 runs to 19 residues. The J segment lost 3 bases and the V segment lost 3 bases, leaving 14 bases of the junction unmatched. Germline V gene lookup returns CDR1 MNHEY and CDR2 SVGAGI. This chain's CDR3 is CASSYSGTGAFRRYNEQFF. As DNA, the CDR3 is TGTGCCAGCAGTTATTCCGGGACAGGGGCCTTCCGTCGCTACAATGAGCAGTTCTTC.